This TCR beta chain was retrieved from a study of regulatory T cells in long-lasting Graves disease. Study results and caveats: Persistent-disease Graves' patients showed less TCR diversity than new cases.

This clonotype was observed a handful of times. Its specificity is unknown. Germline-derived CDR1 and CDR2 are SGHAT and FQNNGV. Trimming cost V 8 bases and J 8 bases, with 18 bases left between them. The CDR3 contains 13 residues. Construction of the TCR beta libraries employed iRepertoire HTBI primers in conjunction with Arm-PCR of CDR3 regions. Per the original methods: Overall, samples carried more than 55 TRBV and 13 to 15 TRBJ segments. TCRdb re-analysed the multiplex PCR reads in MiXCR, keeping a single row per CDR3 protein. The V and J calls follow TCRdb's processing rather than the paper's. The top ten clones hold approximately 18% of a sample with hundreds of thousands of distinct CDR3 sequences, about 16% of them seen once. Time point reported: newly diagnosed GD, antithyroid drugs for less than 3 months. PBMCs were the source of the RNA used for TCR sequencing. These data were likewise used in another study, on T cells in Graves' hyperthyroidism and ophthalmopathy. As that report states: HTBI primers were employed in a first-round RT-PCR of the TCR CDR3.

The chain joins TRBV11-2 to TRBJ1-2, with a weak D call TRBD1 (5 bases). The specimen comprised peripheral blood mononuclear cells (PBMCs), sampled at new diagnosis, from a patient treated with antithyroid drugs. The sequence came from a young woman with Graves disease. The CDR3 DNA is TGTGCCAGCGTACTTCGGGGGGAAAGAGGCTACACCTTC. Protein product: CASVLRGERGYTF.